This T cell receptor (beta chain) was captured by sequencing in a study of T cell clonotyping in hematopoietic cell transplantation (dated by TCRdb to the early 2020s). Background on the whole study: Recipient samples taken before transplant were collected after cytoreduction. A total of 135 blood samples were collected in the study from 35 consecutive transplant recipients and their related donors. Recruitment of patients was conducted between 2015 and early 2017, and follow-up was continued until late 2020 or death.

The trim is 6 bases for V and 6 bases for J, with a gap of 18 bases between the germline ends. Counted from cysteine to phenylalanine, this CDR3 has 15 amino acids. Just the 45-base CDR3 DNA is kept, in frame starting at base 1. For CDR1 and CDR2, the germline V gene lists MDHEN and SYDVKM. TCR beta CDR3 regions were amplified from genomic DNA with the immunoSEQ assay, a bias-controlled multiplex PCR using V- and J-specific primers. A proprietary barcode and Illumina adapter sequences were added to the CDR3 amplicons in a second PCR step. An Illumina MiSeq instrument was used to sequence the CDR3 libraries. Per the authors' processing: immunoSEQ Analyzer 3.0 was used for export and quality control, with R Bioconductor and Immunarch used for downstream analyses. Only productive rearrangements in the normalized downsampled data set went into calculating the repertoire metrics. Clonotypes larger than 5 templates in the normalized cohort were defined as pathologically expanded. The Inverse Simpson Index was used to measure repertoire diversity. To capture all clonotypes, the CMV-specificity analyses were run on the non-normalized data set. The immuneACCESS repertoire file appears here via TCRdb, limited to in-frame rearrangements. These files lack a portion of the clones; in checked studies, under half of the deficit traces to unresolved V genes, and the cause of the others is not known. The V and J calls and clone size were taken over from that table, and D and trimming were inferred from the DNA. The sample profile shows 50,000 or so clones; approximately 80% of them were found once. Over 4.5% of the sample comes from the top ten.

Study-wide findings and limitations: The sample size was limited, and CD4 and CD8 repertoire contributions could not be separated because cells were not sorted. Just a small fraction of recipient repertoires overlapped with donor repertoires, and more than 95% appeared de novo at the given depth. Recipient TCR diversity fell after transplant, with pathologically expanded clonotypes rising progressively from day 30 to day 180. Broader TCR repertoire diversity after transplant was predicted by Inverse Simpson Index values from donors and from recipients before transplant.

Details on this clone: The antigen this receptor binds is unknown. There are no base qualities to consult, and no much larger clone falls within one base.

Taken with the paper, the label for time point translates to: recipient sample about 28 days before transplant, after cytoreduction. Blood samples were obtained from recipients approximately 28 days before transplant and at days 30, 100 and 180 after transplant. Using Nuclei Lysis Solution, genomic DNA was extracted from unfractionated peripheral blood mononuclear cells that were either fresh or cryopreserved. This sample comprised peripheral blood mononuclear cells, obtained before stem cell transplant. The chain employs TRBV28 and TRBJ2-4; tentative D gene TRBD1, with 6 bases matching. The receptor comes from a man between 60 and 70 years old with myelodysplastic syndrome. Some clones in this sample may be carry-over from other donors' samples. The nucleotide sequence is given as TGTGCCAGCAGCATTGTACAGGGAATAAGAAACATTCAGTACTTC. Translation gives CASSIVQGIRNIQYF.